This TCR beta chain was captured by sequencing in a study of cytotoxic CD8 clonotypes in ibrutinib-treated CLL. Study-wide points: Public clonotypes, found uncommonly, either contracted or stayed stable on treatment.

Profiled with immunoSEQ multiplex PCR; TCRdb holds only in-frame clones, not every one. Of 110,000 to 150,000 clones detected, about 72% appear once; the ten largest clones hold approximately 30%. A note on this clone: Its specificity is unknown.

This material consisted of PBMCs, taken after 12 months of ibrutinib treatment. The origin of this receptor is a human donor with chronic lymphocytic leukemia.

In DNA form, the CDR3 reads TGTGCCAGCAGCTTGGTTTCTGGTTCGAGCGGGGAATACAATGAGCAGTTCTTC. Translation gives CASSLVSGSSGEYNEQFF. The rearrangement uses TRBV7-6 and TRBJ2-1; 7 bases are a match to TRBD2. The junction had 15 bases not matched to a gene; V was cut back by 3 bases and J by 4 bases. The CDR3 is 18 amino acids. Germline lookup yields CDR1 SGHVS and CDR2 FNYEAQ.